One and the same sample provided the 13 T cell receptor beta chains below, sequenced in a study of yellow fever vaccine responses in identical twins (dated 2018 in TCRdb). The library was built by means of RT-PCR. Sequencing took place on an Illumina HiSeq 2500. In-frame beta chains were kept once TCRdb had trimmed the public reads at Q25 with fastp and called clones with MiXCR. Rows matching on CDR3 protein sequence are summarized as one entry with the most common DNA and genes. This sample comprises 30,000 to 35,000 distinct CDR3 sequences, less than 70% of them detected only once. The top ten clonotypes cover about 4.5% of the sample. The specimen was T cells from blood (PBMCs), unsorted or a sorted subset (not recorded which), collected before or after yellow fever vaccination (not recorded which). The receptors here all came from a woman between 18 and 29 years old who received the yellow fever vaccine. Donor details come from another sample of the same person, matched by shared clones.

The chain uses TRBV15 and TRBJ1-4; D gene uncertain. This CDR3 has 13 amino acids. From germline, CDR1 is LNHNV and CDR2 YYDKDF (reference sequence). Trimming removed 9 bases at V and 7 bases at J, with 15 bases between. The CDR3 spells CATGRSRGEKLFF. The CDR3 coding sequence is TGTGCCACGGGCCGGAGTCGGGGTGAAAAACTGTTTTTT.

J is TRBJ1-2 and V is TRBV12-3 or TRBV12-4; D is ambiguous. The V gene lost 1 base and the J gene lost 4 bases, with 16 bases spanning the gap. The length of the CDR3 is 16 residues. The CDR3 DNA follows: TGTGCCAGCAGTTTAGTGGACGAACCTGGGGTCTATGGCTACACCTTC. Translated, it gives CASSLVDEPGVYGYTF.

This clonotype was detected a few times. The gene calls are TRBV20-1 and TRBJ1-5; D possibly corresponds to TRBD1 (6 bases). The V gene lost 5 bases and the J gene lost 3 bases, with 17 bases spanning the gap. The CDR3 runs to 15 residues. Per germline, CDR1 DFQATT and CDR2 SNEGSKA (reference sequence). The CDR3 sequence is CSASRGELLNQPQHF. Written as DNA, the CDR3 is TGCAGTGCTTCTAGGGGGGAATTACTCAATCAGCCCCAGCATTTT.

This clonotype is termed medium-sized. This chain connects TRBV29-1 to TRBJ2-7, with a possible D match to TRBD1 (5 bases). The CDR3 has 14 amino acids. CDR1 is SQVTM and CDR2 is ANQGSEA in the germline V gene. Trimming shortened V by 4 bases and J by 3 bases, and 16 bases separated the two germline ends. The CDR3 sequence is CSVGVAGIGYEQYF. CDR3 bases: TGCAGCGTTGGGGTTGCAGGGATAGGCTACGAGCAGTACTTC.

The rearrangement joins TRBV24-1 to TRBJ1-1, with no clear D. The germline V gene has CDR1 KGHDR and CDR2 SFDVKD. The CDR3 covers 13 residues. Trimming left V 5 bases short and J 4 bases short, with 10 bases between. CDR3: CATSGGGRTEAFF. The DNA for the CDR3 is TGTGCCACCAGTGGCGGAGGGCGCACTGAAGCTTTCTTT.

The V call is TRBV11-1, the J call TRBJ1-1; 8 nucleotides align to TRBD1. In germline, CDR1 is SGHAT, CDR2 FQDESV (reference sequence). The V and J ends lost 5 bases and 5 bases, in that order; junction bases with no gene match: 10. CDR3 length: 15 residues. CDR3 DNA sequence: TGTGCCAGCAGCCCACTTCAGGGGGCGCGAACTGAAGCTTTCTTT. Amino acid sequence: CASSPLQGARTEAFF.

In its sample, this clonotype was seen once. The chain carries TRBV5-6 and TRBJ2-7, with 8 nucleotides matching TRBD2. V was pared by 3 bases and J by 6 bases, with 5 bases of the junction left unmatched. The germline CDR1 and CDR2 sequences are SGHDT and YYEEEE. This CDR3 has 13 amino acids. The CDR3 sequence is CASSWAGGAEQYV. The CDR3 coding sequence is TGTGCCAGCAGCTGGGCCGGGGGGGCCGAGCAGTACGTC.

The chain links TRBV5-4 to TRBJ2-1; D is undetermined. The V and J ends lost 2 bases and 8 bases respectively, with 8 bases between them. CDR1 and CDR2 from the germline V gene are SGHNT and YYREEE (reference sequence). The CDR3 extends over 12 amino acids. The CDR3 sequence: CASSLGADEQFF. DNA for the CDR3: TGTGCCAGCAGCTTAGGTGCGGATGAGCAGTTCTTC.

The V and J genes are TRBV5-5 and TRBJ2-7, with D unresolved. This CDR3 comprises 13 residues. With 2 bases removed from V and 4 bases from J, the gap between germline ends came to 10 bases. Germline CDR1 reads SGHKS; CDR2 reads YYEKEE (reference sequence). CDR3 amino acids: CASSFLSGYEQYF. CDR3 nucleotides: TGTGCCAGCAGCTTTCTATCGGGTTACGAGCAGTACTTC.

J is TRBJ2-7 and V is TRBV3-1; D may correspond to TRBD1 or TRBD2 (5 bases each). Germline assignment: CDR1 LGHDT and CDR2 YNNKEL (reference sequence). Trimming cost V 3 bases and J 3 bases, with 12 bases left between them. The CDR3 runs to 14 residues. The CDR3 DNA is TGTGCCAGCAGCCAGGGACGGACATACTACGAGCAGTACTTC. This encodes CASSQGRTYYEQYF.

The count of this clonotype is one. Because the CDR3's place on the DNA is in doubt, the DNA is left out and the CDR3 is given as listed by TCRdb. V gene TRBV7-5 combines with J gene TRBJ2-5; no DNA check was done on the table's D call, TRBD1. TRBV7-5 is assigned pseudogene status. Both ends counted, the CDR3 spans 17 residues. CDR3 sequence reads: CISVSEATLGHGETQYF.

V and J are TRBV7-6 and TRBJ2-2; a possible D gene is TRBD1 (6 bases). The V and J ends lost 5 bases and 5 bases respectively, with 18 bases between them. Germline-derived CDR1 and CDR2 are SGHVS and FNYEAQ. This CDR3 has 16 residues. The CDR3 DNA sequence: TGTGCCAGCAGCCGGGCCCAGGGGCTGATAACCGGGGAGCTGTTTTTT. Amino acids: CASSRAQGLITGELFF.

By share, this clonotype counts as large. The chain links TRBV10-1 to TRBJ2-5; 7 bases match TRBD2. Germline-derived CDR1 and CDR2 are WNHNN and SYGVQD (reference sequence). V lost 2 bases, J lost 2 bases, and 5 bases stayed unmatched. The CDR3 spans 15 residues. CDR3 DNA: TGCGCCAGCAGTGAGGGGGTTAGCGGGCAAGAGACCCAGTACTTC. It translates to CASSEGVSGQETQYF.